Here is one T cell receptor (beta chain) with its context. What antigen it recognizes has not been identified. There are no base qualities to consult, and no much larger clone falls within one base. This record comes from a study of vaccination effects on CD4 cells after COVID-19 (dated by TCRdb to 2021 to 2024). The study in broad terms: Post-vaccine samples across the study were collected a median of 72 days after the second dose, with a range of 14 to 241. In both COVID-19 convalescent patients and infection-naive vaccine recipients, the study compared SARS-CoV-2 spike-specific CD4+ TCR repertoires from before mRNA vaccination with those from after it. The full study included around ten COVID-19 convalescent patients and a few SARS-CoV-2-naive healthy vaccine recipients. The Oncomine TCR Beta short-read assay on an Illumina iSeq 100 was used to sequence cultures from other donors in the study.

V is cut back by 7 bases and J by 3 bases, with 3 bases in the junction unmatched. The CDR3 spans 12 residues, from the cysteine through the phenylalanine. The kept DNA is CDR3 alone, 36 bases in frame from the first base. The germline V gene yields SQVTM for CDR1 and ANQGSEA for CDR2. To identify antigen-specific CD4+ T cell clonotypes by their expansion, the ViraFEST assay first stimulated PBMC with viral peptide pools and then applied TCR sequencing. After around ten days of culture, CD4+ T cells were isolated with the EasySep CD4+ T cell isolation kit. Each participant received two doses of an mRNA SARS-CoV-2 vaccine, either BNT162b2 or mRNA-1273. Healthy vaccine recipients had no prior SARS-CoV-2 infection, confirmed by negative nucleocapsid antibodies before and after vaccination. Two million PBMC per well were cultured in IMDM with around 5% human AB serum, 10 IU/ml IL-2 and gentamicin, plus 10 ug/ml peptides. On days 3 and 7, half of the culture medium was replaced with fresh IL-2-containing medium. Each peptide stimulation condition was cultured in triplicate wells unless otherwise noted. Using Ficoll-Paque Plus gradient centrifugation, PBMC were separated from whole blood and then either used fresh or cryopreserved at -140C. The spike proteins of SARS-CoV-2 and of the common cold coronaviruses HCoV-NL63, HCoV-OC43 and HCoV-229E were spanned by overlapping peptide pools. The QIAamp micro DNA kit was used to extract genomic DNA from the cultured CD4+ T cells.

The paper as a whole reports these results and caveats: Among healthy vaccine recipients, nearly all vaccine-induced clones were SARS-CoV-2 mono-reactive, and only 1 of 255 was cross-reactive with common cold coronaviruses. The study was limited by a small number of convalescent patients and lacked early post-infection timepoints. At late post-vaccination timepoints, both infection-induced and vaccine-induced clones showed marked clonal contraction, consistent with waning T cell responses.

Library creation used the immunoSEQ multiplex PCR assay. DNA from the cultured, isolated CD4+ T cells was subjected to TCR beta CDR3 sequencing. On the authors' methods: The analysis removed non-productive TCR sequences, trimmed reads to the CDR3 region, and retained only CDR3s that were 7 or more amino acids long. The MANAFEST web app was used to identify antigen-specific clonotypes by comparing expansion in peptide wells with expansion in reference cultures. To count as positive, a clone had to show expansion at FDR<0.05 compared with the reference and with all other wells, an odds ratio above 5, and a frequency above 0.1% in two replicate wells. A clonotype was called cross-reactive if it was significantly expanded both in SARS-CoV-2 spike wells and in at least one common cold coronavirus spike condition. CDR3 similarity was assessed by Levenshtein distance with the stringdist R package, and unrooted trees were built with ape in R 3.6.1. Imported from immuneACCESS, the table was reduced by TCRdb to in-frame sequences with V and J called. These copies leave out some clones; in studies compared against another copy, an unresolved V gene accounts for under half, and the cause of the remainder is not known. The V and J calls and clone size are taken from that table; D and trimming were inferred from the DNA. This sample gives some 29,000 clones in total; 65% to 75% of them show up just once. The ten largest account for 17% of the sample.

Source: CD4+ T cells from PBMCs cultured with HCoV-OC43 spike peptides, taken after COVID-19 vaccination. Taken with the paper, the label for cell subset or site translates to: HCoV-OC43 spike overlapping peptide pool stimulation. The rearranged segments are TRBV29-1 and TRBJ2-5; 9 junctional bases match TRBD1. The TCR comes from a human donor who received a COVID-19 vaccine. For the CDR3, the sequence is CSAGTGKETQYF. In nucleotides, the sequence is TGCAGCGCCGGGACAGGGAAAGAGACCCAGTACTTC.